This TCR beta chain came from a study of T cell responses to AZD1222 COVID-19 vaccine. This clone was observed a handful of times. Antigen specificity is unknown. Notes on the study in general: Donor demographics were predominantly white British with a female majority; clonal diversity may be underestimated. Unmutated variant regions are reportedly targeted by nearly half of spike-specific TCRs.

The CDR3 spans 15 residues. Germline V CDR1 and CDR2: SGHNT, YYREEE (reference sequence). Trimming shortened V by 5 bases and J by 0 bases, and 12 bases separated the two germline ends. Sequencing was performed with immunoSEQ multiplex PCR; in TCRdb, only in-frame clones are kept and a portion is missing. The sample lists about 110,000 clones; 70% to 85% were seen once. The source is an adult in good health. The chain has TRBV5-4 and TRBJ2-1, with D unclear. The sequencing here drew on peripheral blood, taken on day 0 of AZD1222 vaccination. The CDR3 nucleotides read TGTGCCAGCAGACCCCGGGTTAGCTCCTACAATGAGCAGTTCTTC. This gives the protein CASRPRVSSYNEQFF.